Presented here are 5 T cell receptor beta chains from one specimen sequenced in a study. The sorted Tregs were CD4+CD25+CD127-/low cells. TCRdb reprocessed the 5' RACE reads via MiXCR and lists one record per CDR3 protein. The sample carries approximately 50,000 distinct CDR3 sequences, less than 25% recorded once. Sequences were obtained from tumor-infiltrating Tregs sorted from the breast tumor. The origin of the receptors is a female donor with breast cancer.

The chain combines TRBV6-1 with TRBJ2-5; D is unresolved. This CDR3 spans 15 amino acids. CDR1 MNHNS and CDR2 SASEGT come from the germline V gene. Trimming left V 7 bases short and J 7 bases short, with 22 bases between. CDR3 DNA: TGTGCCAGCACCCCCCGGTTTATTTTTTCGGCGACCCAGTACTTC. The encoded protein is CASTPRFIFSATQYF.

V usage is TRBV5-1 and J usage is TRBJ2-3; D call uncertain. CDR3 length: 13 residues. Germline assignment: CDR1 SGHRS and CDR2 YFSETQ. The ends were cut back, 4 bases at V and 4 bases at J, with 10 bases in the middle. The CDR3 is CASSMNGPDTQYF. As DNA, the CDR3 is TGCGCCAGCAGCATGAATGGGCCAGATACGCAGTATTTT.

The chain recombines TRBV18 with TRBJ2-4; D possibly uses TRBD1 or TRBD2 (5 bases each). Trimming removed 4 bases from V and 5 bases from J, with 9 bases in between. This CDR3 comprises 13 residues. Germline lookup yields CDR1 KGHSH and CDR2 LQKENI. The CDR3 protein is CASSQGTENIQYF. The CDR3 DNA follows: TGTGCCAGCTCACAAGGGACGGAAAACATTCAGTACTTC.

This clonotype was observed a few times. This chain links TRBV20-1 with TRBJ2-7, with a possible D match to TRBD2 (5 bases). V lost 3 bases, J lost 0 bases, and 15 bases lay in between. This CDR3 is built from 15 residues. Germline V gene lookup returns CDR1 DFQATT and CDR2 SNEGSKA (reference sequence). The DNA of the CDR3 is TGCAGTGCTAGGTTCCTAGCACGGAGCTCCTACGAGCAGTACTTC. It specifies CSARFLARSSYEQYF.

This clonotype came up a few times. This sequence joins TRBV20-1 and TRBJ2-5; 7 bases match TRBD1. This CDR3 spans 15 amino acids. Germline V gene lookup returns CDR1 DFQATT and CDR2 SNEGSKA (reference sequence). V lost 4 bases, J lost 2 bases, and 10 bases stayed unmatched. The CDR3 DNA is TGCAGTGCTACGGGACAGCAAGGCTCACAAGAGACCCAGTACTTC. Translation: CSATGQQGSQETQYF.